This entry lists 16 T cell receptor beta chains sequenced from one sample in a study of cytomegalovirus exposure and HLA in healthy donors. The PCR used 60 Vbeta and 13 Jbeta primers. Assay: immunoSEQ multiplex PCR; the TCRdb copy retains only in-frame clones and omits some. The sample lists 40,000 or so clones; roughly 74% were seen once. What was sequenced was PBMCs. These receptors all come from a man aged 25-45 years in good health and CMV-seronegative.

The rearrangement links TRBV6-1 to TRBJ1-4, with 7 bases matching TRBD1. The V gene's germline CDR1 is MNHNS and CDR2 SASEGT. The CDR3 is 14 amino acids. Trimming removed 0 bases from V and 7 bases from J; junction bases left unmatched: 2. CDR3 residues: CASSEAGGFEKLFF. CDR3 bases: TGTGCCAGCAGTGAAGCAGGGGGCTTTGAAAAACTGTTTTTT.

CDR3 DNA sequence: TGTGCCATCAGGGACAGGGGGACTGGTCAGCCCCAGCATTTT. It specifies CAIRDRGTGQPQHF. This chain connects TRBV10-3 to TRBJ1-5, with TRBD1 matching 10 bases. The ends lost 6 bases at V and 6 bases at J; junction bases unmatched: 5. The CDR3 spans 14 residues. The germline gives CDR1 ENHRY, CDR2 SYGVKD.

V and J are TRBV18 and TRBJ2-7; 7 bases map to TRBD2. The CDR3 runs 14 residues. Germline CDR1 is KGHSH and CDR2 is LQKENI. The junction had 4 bases not matched to a gene; V was cut back by 3 bases and J by 2 bases. The CDR3 is CASSPNGRTYEQYF. CDR3 nucleotide sequence: TGTGCCAGCTCACCCAACGGGAGGACCTACGAGCAGTACTTC. The variable domain in full, with the rest retrieved from reference TRBV18 and TRBJ2-7, is NAGVMQNPRHLVRRRGQEARLRCSPMKGHSHVYWYRQLPEEGLKFMVYLQKENIIDESGMPKERFSAEFPKEGPSILRIQQVVRGDSAAYFCASSPNGRTYEQYFGPGTRLTVT.

The chain couples TRBV27 to TRBJ2-7, with 7 bases lining up with TRBD2. CDR3 length: 16 residues. Trimming took 8 bases from V and 3 from J; bases not matched to a gene: 16. Germline V CDR1 and CDR2: MNHEY, SMNVEV (reference sequence). The CDR3 sequence: CASAYLWGTTIYEQYF. The DNA for the CDR3 is TGTGCCAGCGCCTACTTATGGGGGACTACCATCTACGAGCAGTACTTC.

This sequence joins TRBV5-4 and TRBJ1-6; D call uncertain. The V gene lost 0 bases and the J gene lost 0 bases, with 4 bases spanning the gap. Germline CDR1 SGHNT, CDR2 YYREEE (reference sequence). The CDR3 spans 15 residues. CDR3 sequence (DNA): TGTGCCAGCAGCTTGGACAGCTCCTATAATTCACCCCTCCACTTT. Translation: CASSLDSSYNSPLHF.

This chain connects TRBV5-4 to TRBJ2-1, with D tentatively TRBD2 (6 bases). The V end was cut by 4 bases, the J end by 1 base, with 12 bases between. CDR1 is SGHNT, CDR2 YYREEE, per germline (reference sequence). CDR3 length: 15 amino acids. The CDR3 DNA sequence: TGTGCCAGCAGCGTCCCGGGACTGTCCTACAATGAGCAGTTCTTC. Protein product: CASSVPGLSYNEQFF.

The chain carries TRBV5-1 and TRBJ2-7; possibly TRBD2 for D (5 bases). The CDR3 totals 15 residues. V was clipped by 1 base and J by 7 bases, with 18 bases between them. Germline values: CDR1 SGHRS, CDR2 YFSETQ. Here the CDR3 DNA reads TGCGCCAGCAGCTTGTCCGGGTCGGGAAAGTTGGAGCAGTACTTC. Translated: CASSLSGSGKLEQYF.

This chain connects TRBV21-1 to TRBJ2-1; whether TRBD2, the table's D call, matches the DNA was not checked. TRBV21-1 is annotated as a pseudogene. The CDR3 loop spans 14 amino acids. The CDR3 loop is CASLVLRRNNEQFF. For the CDR3, the DNA is TGTGCCAGCTTGGTTTTGAGGCGGAACAATGAGCAGTTCTTC.

The chain has TRBV5-6 and TRBJ1-6; D might be TRBD1 (5 bases). The CDR3 is 15 residues long. Trimming removed 1 base at V and 7 bases at J, with 12 bases between. Germline values: CDR1 SGHDT, CDR2 YYEEEE. The DNA of the CDR3 is TGTGCCAGCAGCTTGTATGCAGGGTTAAATTCACCCCTCCACTTT. This gives the protein CASSLYAGLNSPLHF.

V and J are TRBV6-6 and TRBJ2-5; D is possibly TRBD1 (6 bases). This CDR3 has 15 amino acids. Per germline, CDR1 MNHNY and CDR2 SVGAGI (reference sequence). Trimming took off 5 bases at V and 4 bases at J, with 17 bases between the two ends. In DNA, the CDR3 is TGTGCCAGCAGTGCAAGACAGGATGGGAGAGAGACCCAGTACTTC. It specifies CASSARQDGRETQYF.

The CDR3 nucleotides are TGTGCCAGCAGCCAAGGCAACAGCCCCTACAATGAGCAGTTCTTC. Protein: CASSQGNSPYNEQFF. The chain is built from TRBV4-2 and TRBJ2-1; unclear D gene. Germline CDR1 LGHNA, CDR2 YNFKEQ. This CDR3 contains 15 residues. Trimming stripped 1 base from V and 2 bases from J, with 9 bases between.

By share, this clone counts as medium-sized. The V gene is TRBV4-1, the J gene TRBJ1-4; D is perhaps TRBD1 (5 bases). This CDR3 has 12 residues. Germline CDR1 and CDR2: MGHRA and YSYEKL. V lost 3 bases and J 7 bases, leaving 6 bases between the germline ends. CDR3 loop: CASSHGGEKLFF. The CDR3 coding sequence is TGCGCCAGCAGCCACGGGGGTGAAAAACTGTTTTTT.

The chain links TRBV4-1 to TRBJ2-3, with 14 bases matching TRBD2. The CDR3 is 20 amino acids. The V segment lost 2 bases and the J segment 1 base; nucleotides outside the gene matches: 11. Germline values: CDR1 MGHRA, CDR2 YSYEKL. CDR3 loop: CASSQRTLRLAGGGTDTQYF. Here the CDR3 DNA reads TGCGCCAGCAGCCAACGTACATTAAGACTAGCGGGAGGGGGCACAGATACGCAGTATTTT.

V is TRBV28 and J is TRBJ2-5; a possible D gene is TRBD2 (6 bases). Trimming shortened V by 4 bases and J by 5 bases, and 17 bases separated the two germline ends. In germline, CDR1 is MDHEN, CDR2 SYDVKM. The CDR3 is made up of 15 amino acids. CDR3 in DNA: TGTGCCAGCAGTTCCCGAAAGGGACTTCGGGAGACCCAGTACTTC. It encodes CASSSRKGLRETQYF. Full variable domain (outside the CDR3, taken from reference TRBV28 and TRBJ2-5): DVKVTQSSRYLVKRTGEKVFLECVQDMDHENMFWYRQDPGLGLRLIYFSYDVKMKEKGDIPEGYSVSREKKERFSLILESASTNQTSMYLCASSSRKGLRETQYFGPGTRLLVL.

The V and J genes are TRBV18 and TRBJ2-5; a weak D match, TRBD1 (5 bases). Trimming removed 5 bases from V and 0 bases from J, with 16 bases in between. The CDR3 loop spans 16 amino acids. The germline CDR1 and CDR2 sequences are KGHSH and LQKENI. CDR3 nucleotide sequence: TGTGCCAGCTCAAGCACCCAGGGCCTATACCAAGAGACCCAGTACTTC. Translating it yields CASSSTQGLYQETQYF. The whole variable domain, filled in from reference TRBV18 and TRBJ2-5, reads NAGVMQNPRHLVRRRGQEARLRCSPMKGHSHVYWYRQLPEEGLKFMVYLQKENIIDESGMPKERFSAEFPKEGPSILRIQQVVRGDSAAYFCASSSTQGLYQETQYFGPGTRLLVL.

The rearrangement links TRBV6-4 to TRBJ2-2, with unresolved D. Looked up from germline, CDR1 is MRHNA and CDR2 is SNTAGT. The germline V and J ends were trimmed by 3 bases and 1 base, with 6 bases remaining between them. CDR3 length equals 14 residues. Here the CDR3 reads CASSERWNTGELFF. The CDR3 nucleotides read TGTGCCAGCAGTGAGAGGTGGAACACCGGGGAGCTGTTTTTT.